Sequencing of this T cell receptor (beta chain) was carried out in a study of shared clonotypes between healthy human individuals. Notes on this clone: Its antigen is still unknown.

In the study's own analysis: Because ImmunoSEQ provided only junction sequences with no quality scores, the filtering differed. The protocol was immunoSEQ multiplex PCR, while the TCRdb copy is restricted to in-frame clones and leaves out a portion. V and J calls and clone size are copied from that table; D and trimming were computed from the DNA. The sample lists 150,000 to 200,000 clones, around 93% seen once, with around 0.067% in the top ten. Germline V gene data show CDR1 as SNHLY and CDR2 as FYNNEI. CDR3 size: 12 residues. Study results and caveats: Shared across a few donors were roughly 4.8% of the naive CD4 clonotypes. Incompleteness in sorted-subset sequencing, despite large depth, was shown by rarefaction.

The clonotype was recovered from a woman in her twenties or thirties in good health. What was sequenced was naive CD4+ T cells sorted from blood. Subset given: CD45RA+ positively selected. The chain carries TRBV2 and TRBJ2-7, with a tentative D call TRBD2 (6 bases). In nucleotides, the CDR3 is TGTGCGGTCGGGGGTCGTACCGTCGAGCAGTACTTC. Its protein is CAVGGRTVEQYF.